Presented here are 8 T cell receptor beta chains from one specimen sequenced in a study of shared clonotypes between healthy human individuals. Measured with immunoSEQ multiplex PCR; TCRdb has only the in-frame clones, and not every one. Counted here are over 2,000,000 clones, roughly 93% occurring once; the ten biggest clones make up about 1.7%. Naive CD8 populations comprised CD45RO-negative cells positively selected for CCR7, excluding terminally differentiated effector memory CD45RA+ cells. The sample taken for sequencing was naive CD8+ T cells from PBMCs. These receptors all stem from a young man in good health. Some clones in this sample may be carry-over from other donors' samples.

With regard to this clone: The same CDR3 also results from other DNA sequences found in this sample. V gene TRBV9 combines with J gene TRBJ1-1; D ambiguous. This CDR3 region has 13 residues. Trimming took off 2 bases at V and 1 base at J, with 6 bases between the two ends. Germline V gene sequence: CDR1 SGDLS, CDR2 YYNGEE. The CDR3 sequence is CASSVVPNTEAFF. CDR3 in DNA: TGTGCCAGCAGCGTGGTGCCGAACACTGAAGCTTTCTTT.

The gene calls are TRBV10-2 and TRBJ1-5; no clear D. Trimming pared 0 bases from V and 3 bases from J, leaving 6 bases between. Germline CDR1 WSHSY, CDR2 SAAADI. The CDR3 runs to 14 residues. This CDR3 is CASSESGINQPQHF. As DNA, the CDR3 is TGCGCCAGCAGTGAGTCGGGAATCAATCAGCCCCAGCATTTT.

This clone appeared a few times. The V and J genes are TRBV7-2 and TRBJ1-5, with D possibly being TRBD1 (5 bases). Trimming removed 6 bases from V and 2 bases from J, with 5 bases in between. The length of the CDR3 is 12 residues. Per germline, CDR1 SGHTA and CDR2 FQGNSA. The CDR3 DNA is TGTGCCAGCAGGGGGGGCAATCAGCCCCAGCATTTT. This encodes CASRGGNQPQHF.

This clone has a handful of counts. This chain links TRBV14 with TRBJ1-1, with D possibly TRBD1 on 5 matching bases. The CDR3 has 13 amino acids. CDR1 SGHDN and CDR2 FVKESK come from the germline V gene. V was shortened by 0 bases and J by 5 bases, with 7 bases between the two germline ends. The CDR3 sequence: CASSQEKGTEAFF. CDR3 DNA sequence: TGTGCCAGCAGCCAAGAGAAGGGGACTGAAGCTTTCTTT.

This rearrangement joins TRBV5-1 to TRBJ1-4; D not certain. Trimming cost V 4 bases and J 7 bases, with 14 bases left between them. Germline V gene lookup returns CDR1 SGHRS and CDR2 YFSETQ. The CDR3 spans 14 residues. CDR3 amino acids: CASSQGKTPEKLFF. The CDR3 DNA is TGCGCCAGCAGCCAAGGTAAAACGCCTGAAAAACTGTTTTTT.

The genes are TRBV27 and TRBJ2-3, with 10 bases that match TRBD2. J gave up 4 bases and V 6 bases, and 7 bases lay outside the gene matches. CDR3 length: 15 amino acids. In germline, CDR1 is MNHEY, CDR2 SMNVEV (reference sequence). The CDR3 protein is CASSSLAGASDTQYF. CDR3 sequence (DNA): TGTGCCAGCAGCTCTCTAGCGGGAGCTTCAGATACGCAGTATTTT.

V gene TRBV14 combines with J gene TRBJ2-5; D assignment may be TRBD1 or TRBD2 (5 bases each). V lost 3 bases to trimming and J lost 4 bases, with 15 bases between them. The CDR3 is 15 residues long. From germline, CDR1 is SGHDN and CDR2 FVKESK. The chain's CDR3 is CASSHYRDRRETQYF. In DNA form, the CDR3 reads TGTGCCAGCAGCCATTATAGGGACCGGCGAGAGACCCAGTACTTC.

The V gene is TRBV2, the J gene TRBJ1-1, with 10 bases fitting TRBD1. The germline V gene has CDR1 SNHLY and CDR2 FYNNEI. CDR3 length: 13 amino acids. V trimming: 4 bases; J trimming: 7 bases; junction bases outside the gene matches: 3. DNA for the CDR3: TGTGCCAGCAGTGCGGACAGGGGGTATGAAGCTTTCTTT. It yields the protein CASSADRGYEAFF.